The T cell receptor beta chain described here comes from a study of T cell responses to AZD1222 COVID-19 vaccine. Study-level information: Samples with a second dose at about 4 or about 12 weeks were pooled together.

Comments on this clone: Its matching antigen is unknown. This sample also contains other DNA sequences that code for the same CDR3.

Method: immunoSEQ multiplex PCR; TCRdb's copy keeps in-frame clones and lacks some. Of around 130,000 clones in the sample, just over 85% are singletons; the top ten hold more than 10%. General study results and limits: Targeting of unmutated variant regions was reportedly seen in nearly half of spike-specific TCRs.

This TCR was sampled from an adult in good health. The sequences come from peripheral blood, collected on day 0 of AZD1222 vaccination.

CDR3 coding DNA: TGCGCCAGCAGCTTTAGCGGGTCCTCCTACGAGCAGTACTTC. This translates into CASSFSGSSYEQYF. V and J are TRBV5-1 and TRBJ2-7, with TRBD2 matching 7 bases. This CDR3 is 14 amino acids long. From germline, CDR1 is SGHRS and CDR2 YFSETQ. The J segment lost 0 bases and the V segment lost 2 bases, leaving 2 bases of the junction unmatched.